This T cell receptor beta chain appears in the sequencing data of a study of CD8 T cells in ankylosing spondylitis. Overall study findings and caveats: Clones linked to the disease showed a CD8+ phenotype. They occurred at relatively low frequencies in peripheral blood. The study looked at matched synovial fluid samples from ankylosing spondylitis patients. Disease-linked clones were reported to be significantly enriched there. Ankylosing spondylitis blood seemed to carry a telltale TCR beta motif made of about 8 highly homologous variants.

This clonotype was observed at least ten times. The antigen is undetermined. CDR3 size: 13 residues. In germline, CDR1 is MDHEN, CDR2 SYDVKM. The germline V and J ends were trimmed by 7 bases and 0 bases, with 10 bases remaining between them. Using quantitative 5'-RACE with molecular barcodes, the authors made TCR beta libraries. TCRdb processed the 5' RACE reads anew with MiXCR; each CDR3 protein has one entry. This table has 100,000 to 150,000 distinct CDR3 sequences, roughly a sixth appearing once. This clonotype was obtained from a male donor with ankylosing spondylitis. This rearrangement joins TRBV28 to TRBJ2-7; D uncertain. Source material: blood, either unsorted or a sorted T cell fraction (not recorded which). The CDR3 region has the DNA TGTGCCAGCAAACCGCCGCGCTCCTACGAGCAGTACTTC. Its translation is CASKPPRSYEQYF.